This T cell receptor beta chain was recorded in a study of T-cell reconstitution after alpha-beta-depleted transplantation in children. The TCRbeta library incorporated unique molecular identifiers. MiXCR was run by TCRdb on the PCR reads, yielding one entry per CDR3 protein. This sample has about 830,000 distinct CDR3 sequences, with 15% to 20% found just once. Germline V gene lookup returns CDR1 WSHSY and CDR2 SAAADI. The CDR3 runs 12 residues. J gave up 6 bases and V 9 bases, and 2 bases lay outside the gene matches. This TCR was sampled from a male patient younger than 18 who had a stem cell transplant for acute lymphoblastic leukemia, so the T cells may come from the graft donor. The specimen was PBMCs, mostly from graft donor cells, collected 360 days after TCRalphabeta/CD19-depleted stem cell transplant. This chain connects TRBV10-2 to TRBJ1-5; TRBD1 aligns across 10 bases. The CDR3 is CARTGGVQPQHF. The CDR3 nucleotides read TGCGCCAGGACAGGGGGCGTTCAGCCCCAGCATTTT.